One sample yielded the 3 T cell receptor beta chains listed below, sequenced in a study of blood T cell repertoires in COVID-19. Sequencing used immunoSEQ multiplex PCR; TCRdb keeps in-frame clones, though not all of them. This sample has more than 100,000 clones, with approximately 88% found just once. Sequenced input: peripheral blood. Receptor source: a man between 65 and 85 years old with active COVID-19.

CDR3 DNA sequence: TGCGCCAGCATGGAGGGCAGCACCGGGGAGCTGTTTTTT. Translated: CASMEGSTGELFF. The chain carries TRBV5-1 and TRBJ2-2, with TRBD2 as a possible D gene (6 bases). The CDR3 is 13 amino acids. Trimming pared 6 bases from V and 4 bases from J, leaving 10 bases between. Germline CDR1 is SGHRS and CDR2 is YFSETQ. The variable domain in full, completed from reference TRBV5-1 and TRBJ2-2, reads KAGVTQTPRYLIKTRGQQVTLSCSPISGHRSVSWYQQTPGQGLQFLFEYFSETQRNKGNFPGRFSGRQFSNSRSEMNVSTLELGDSALYLCASMEGSTGELFFGEGSRLTVL.

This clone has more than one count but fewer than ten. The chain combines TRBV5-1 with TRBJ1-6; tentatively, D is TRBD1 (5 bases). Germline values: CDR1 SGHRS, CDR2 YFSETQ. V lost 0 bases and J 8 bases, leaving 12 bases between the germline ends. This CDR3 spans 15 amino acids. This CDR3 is CASSLAGRVDSPLHF. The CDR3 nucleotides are TGCGCCAGCAGCTTGGCCGGCAGGGTAGATTCACCCCTCCACTTT.

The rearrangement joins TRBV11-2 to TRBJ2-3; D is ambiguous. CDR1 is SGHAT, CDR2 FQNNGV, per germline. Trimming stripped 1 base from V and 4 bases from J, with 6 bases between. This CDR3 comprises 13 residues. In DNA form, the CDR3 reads TGTGCCAGCAGCTTAGGACTTCCAGATACGCAGTATTTT. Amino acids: CASSLGLPDTQYF.